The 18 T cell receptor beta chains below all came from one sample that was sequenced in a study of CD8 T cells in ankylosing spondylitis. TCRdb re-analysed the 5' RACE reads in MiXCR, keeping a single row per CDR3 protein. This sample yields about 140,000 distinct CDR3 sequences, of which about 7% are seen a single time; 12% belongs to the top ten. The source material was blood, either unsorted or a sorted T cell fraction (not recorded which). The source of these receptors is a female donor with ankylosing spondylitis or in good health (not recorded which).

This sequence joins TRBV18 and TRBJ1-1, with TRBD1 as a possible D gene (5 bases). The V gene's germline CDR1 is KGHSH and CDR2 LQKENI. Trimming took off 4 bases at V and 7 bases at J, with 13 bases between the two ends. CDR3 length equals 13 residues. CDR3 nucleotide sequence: TGTGCCAGCTCACACCGGGACCCCCGTGAAGCTTTCTTT. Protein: CASSHRDPREAFF.

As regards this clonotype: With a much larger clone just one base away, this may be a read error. As DNA, the CDR3 is TGCAGTGTAAGGACAGGGGGACGGCCCCAGCATTTT. Protein sequence: CSVRTGGRPQHF. This chain uses TRBV20-1 with TRBJ1-5; 10 bases are a match to TRBD1. The CDR3 is 12 amino acids. Germline V gene sequence: CDR1 DFQATT, CDR2 SNEGSKA (reference sequence). V lost 7 bases and J lost 9; bases outside the gene matches: 6.

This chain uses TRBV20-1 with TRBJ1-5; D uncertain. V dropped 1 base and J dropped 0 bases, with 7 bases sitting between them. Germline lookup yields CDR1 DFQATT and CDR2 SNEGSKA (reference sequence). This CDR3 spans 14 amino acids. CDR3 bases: TGCAGTGCTAGAGGACAAAATAGCAATCAGCCCCAGCATTTT. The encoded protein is CSARGQNSNQPQHF.

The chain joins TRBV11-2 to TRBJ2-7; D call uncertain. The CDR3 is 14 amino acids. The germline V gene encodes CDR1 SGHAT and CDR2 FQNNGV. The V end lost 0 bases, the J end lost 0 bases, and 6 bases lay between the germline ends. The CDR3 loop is CASSLDVSSYEQYF. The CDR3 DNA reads TGTGCCAGCAGCTTAGACGTCAGCTCCTACGAGCAGTACTTC.

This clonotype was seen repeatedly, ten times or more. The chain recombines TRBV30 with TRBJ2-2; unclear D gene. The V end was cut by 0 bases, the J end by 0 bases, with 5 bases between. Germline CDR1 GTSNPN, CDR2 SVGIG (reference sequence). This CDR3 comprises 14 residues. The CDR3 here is CAWSVTTNTGELFF. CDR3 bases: TGTGCCTGGAGTGTCACTACGAACACCGGGGAGCTGTTTTTT.

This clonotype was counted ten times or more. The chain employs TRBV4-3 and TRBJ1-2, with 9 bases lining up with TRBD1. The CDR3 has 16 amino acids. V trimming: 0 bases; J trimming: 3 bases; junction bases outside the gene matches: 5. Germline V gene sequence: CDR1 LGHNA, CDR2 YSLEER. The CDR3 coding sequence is TGCGCCAGCAGCCAAGACCTCCGGACAGGGGACTATGGCTACACCTTC. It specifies CASSQDLRTGDYGYTF.

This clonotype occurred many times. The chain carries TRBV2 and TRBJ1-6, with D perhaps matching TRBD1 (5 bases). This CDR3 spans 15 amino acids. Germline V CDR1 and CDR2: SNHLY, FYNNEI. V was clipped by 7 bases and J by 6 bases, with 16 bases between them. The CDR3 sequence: CASKRQPEVNSPLHF. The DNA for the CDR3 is TGTGCCAGCAAGCGACAGCCAGAGGTTAATTCACCCCTCCACTTT.

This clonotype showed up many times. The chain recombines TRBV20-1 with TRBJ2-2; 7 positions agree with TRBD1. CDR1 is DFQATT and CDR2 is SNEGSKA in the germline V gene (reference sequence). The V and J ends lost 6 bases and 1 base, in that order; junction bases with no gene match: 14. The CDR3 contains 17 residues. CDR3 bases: TGCAGTGCACCGCCGACAGGGATATACTGGAACACCGGGGAGCTGTTTTTT. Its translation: CSAPPTGIYWNTGELFF.

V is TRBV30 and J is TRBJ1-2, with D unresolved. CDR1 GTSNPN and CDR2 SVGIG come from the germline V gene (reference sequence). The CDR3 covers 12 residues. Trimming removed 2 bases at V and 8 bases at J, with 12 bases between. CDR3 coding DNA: TGTGCCTGGAGTTCTACAGTAGGCGGCTACACCTTC. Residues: CAWSSTVGGYTF.

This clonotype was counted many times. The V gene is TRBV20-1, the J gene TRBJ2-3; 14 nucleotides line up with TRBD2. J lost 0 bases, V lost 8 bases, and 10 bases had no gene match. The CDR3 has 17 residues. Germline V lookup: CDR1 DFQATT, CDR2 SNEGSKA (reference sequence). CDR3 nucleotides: TGCAGTTGGTCCGGGACTAGCGGGGGACCTAGCACAGATACGCAGTATTTT. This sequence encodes CSWSGTSGGPSTDTQYF.

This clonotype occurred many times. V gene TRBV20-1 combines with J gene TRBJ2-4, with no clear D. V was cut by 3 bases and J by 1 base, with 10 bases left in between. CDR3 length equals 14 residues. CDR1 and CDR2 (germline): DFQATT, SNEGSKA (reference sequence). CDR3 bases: TGCAGTGCTAGGAGAAGGGCGGCCAAAAACATTCAGTACTTC. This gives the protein CSARRRAAKNIQYF.

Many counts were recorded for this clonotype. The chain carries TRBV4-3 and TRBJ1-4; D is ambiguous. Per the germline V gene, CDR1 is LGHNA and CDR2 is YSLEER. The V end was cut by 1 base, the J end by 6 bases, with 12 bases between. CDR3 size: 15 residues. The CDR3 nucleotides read TGCGCCAGCAGCCAAGCGACCCTCGGGGATGAAAAACTGTTTTTT. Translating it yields CASSQATLGDEKLFF.

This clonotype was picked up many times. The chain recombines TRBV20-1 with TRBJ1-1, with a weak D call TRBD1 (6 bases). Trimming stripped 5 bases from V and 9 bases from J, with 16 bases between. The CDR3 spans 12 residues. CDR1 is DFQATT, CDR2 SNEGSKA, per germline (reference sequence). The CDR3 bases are TGCAGTGCTTCAGGGACACTGAAGCAAGCTTTCTTT. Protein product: CSASGTLKQAFF.

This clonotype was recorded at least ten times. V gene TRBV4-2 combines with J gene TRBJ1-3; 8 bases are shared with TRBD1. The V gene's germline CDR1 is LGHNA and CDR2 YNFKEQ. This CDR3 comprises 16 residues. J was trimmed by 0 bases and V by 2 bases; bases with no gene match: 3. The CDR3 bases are TGTGCCAGCAGCCAACAGGGGGCCACCTCTGGAAACACCATATATTTT. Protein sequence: CASSQQGATSGNTIYF.

The CDR3 loop reads CASKSGAVNTEAFF. CDR3 nucleotide sequence: TGTGCCAGCAAGTCGGGGGCCGTGAACACTGAAGCTTTCTTT. The V call is TRBV28, the J call TRBJ1-1; D may be TRBD1 (6 bases). V lost 7 bases and J lost 0, with 12 bases in between. Germline V gene data show CDR1 as MDHEN and CDR2 as SYDVKM. The CDR3 sequence is 14 residues long.

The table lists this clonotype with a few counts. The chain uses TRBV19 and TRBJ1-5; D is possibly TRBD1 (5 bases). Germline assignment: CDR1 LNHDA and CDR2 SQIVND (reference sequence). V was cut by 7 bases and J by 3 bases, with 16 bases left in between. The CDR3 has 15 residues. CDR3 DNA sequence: TGTGCCAGTAATCGGGGGATGGACCCCAATCAGCCCCAGCATTTT. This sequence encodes CASNRGMDPNQPQHF.

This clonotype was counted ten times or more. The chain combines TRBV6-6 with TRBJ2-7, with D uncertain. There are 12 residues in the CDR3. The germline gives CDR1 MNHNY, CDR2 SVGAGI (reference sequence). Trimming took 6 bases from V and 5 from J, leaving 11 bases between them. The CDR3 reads CASSQLSNEQYF. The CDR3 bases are TGTGCCAGCAGCCAACTTAGTAACGAGCAGTACTTC.

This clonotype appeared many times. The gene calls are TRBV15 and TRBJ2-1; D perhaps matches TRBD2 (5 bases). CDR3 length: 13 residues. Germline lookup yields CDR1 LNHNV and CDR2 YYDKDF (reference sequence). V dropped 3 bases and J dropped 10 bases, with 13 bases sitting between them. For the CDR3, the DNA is TGTGCCACCAGCAGGGCCCTGGGGAGCGAGCAGTTCTTC. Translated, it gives CATSRALGSEQFF.